The 31 T cell receptor beta chains below come from one sample, sequenced in a study of blood T cell repertoires in COVID-19. Measured with immunoSEQ multiplex PCR; TCRdb has only the in-frame clones, and not every one. The sample has a few hundred thousand clones; 85% are singletons. The material sequenced was peripheral blood. The source is a man between 40 and 49 years old with acute or convalescent COVID-19.

J is TRBJ2-1 and V is TRBV29-1, with D perhaps matching TRBD2 (6 bases). Germline CDR1 SQVTM, CDR2 ANQGSEA. CDR3 length equals 12 residues. V was clipped by 4 bases and J by 11 bases, with 15 bases between them. The DNA for the CDR3 is TGCAGCGTTGTTAACGGGGGAATGCAGCAGTTCTTC. Protein: CSVVNGGMQQFF.

The gene calls are TRBV28 and TRBJ1-5; unclear D gene. Germline V gives CDR1 MDHEN, CDR2 SYDVKM. This CDR3 comprises 15 residues. Trimming took off 8 bases at V and 2 bases at J, with 16 bases between the two ends. In nucleotides, the CDR3 is TGTGCCAGCGCCGATGTCGTCGGGGGCAATCAGCCCCAGCATTTT. It encodes CASADVVGGNQPQHF.

The chain couples TRBV5-4 to TRBJ2-7, with 8 bases identical to TRBD2. This CDR3 spans 15 amino acids. The V and J ends lost 0 bases and 4 bases, in that order; junction bases with no gene match: 6. CDR1 SGHNT and CDR2 YYREEE come from the germline V gene (reference sequence). CDR3 residues: CASSLDGGGMYEQYF. CDR3 nucleotides: TGTGCCAGCAGCTTGGACGGCGGGGGGATGTACGAGCAGTACTTC. Full variable domain (missing parts from reference TRBV5-4 and TRBJ2-7): ETGVTQSPTHLIKTRGQQVTLRCSSQSGHNTVSWYQQALGQGPQFIFQYYREEENGRGNFPPRFSGLQFPNYSSELNVNALELDDSALYLCASSLDGGGMYEQYFGPGTRLTVT.

This sequence joins TRBV4-1 and TRBJ2-3; D gene ambiguous. The germline V gene has CDR1 MGHRA and CDR2 YSYEKL. Between the trimmed V and J ends, which lost 3 bases and 7 bases, there was a span of 17 bases. This CDR3 is built from 15 residues. CDR3 in DNA: TGCGCCAGCAGCCAGCACTATCCTCCCATGAATACGCAGTATTTT. Amino acids: CASSQHYPPMNTQYF.

The chain is built from TRBV5-4 and TRBJ1-3; 11 nucleotides agree with TRBD1. CDR1 is SGHNT, CDR2 YYREEE, per germline (reference sequence). CDR3 length: 16 amino acids. V shed 5 bases and J 2 bases; nucleotides not matched to a gene: 6. The DNA for the CDR3 is TGTGCCAGCAGTCGGGACAGGGGGAATGCTGGAAACACCATATATTTT. Translation gives CASSRDRGNAGNTIYF.

The chain carries TRBV7-2 and TRBJ2-5; the D gene is possibly TRBD2 (7 bases). V was cut by 2 bases and J by 5 bases, with 15 bases left in between. The CDR3 extends over 15 amino acids. Germline CDR1 is SGHTA and CDR2 is FQGNSA. CDR3 loop: CASSLRRGGSETQYF. In DNA, the CDR3 is TGTGCCAGCAGCTTAAGGAGGGGGGGCTCGGAGACCCAGTACTTC.

This chain connects TRBV5-5 to TRBJ2-7; TRBD1 agrees at 7 bases. J lost 3 bases, V lost 2 bases, and 8 bases had no gene match. The length of the CDR3 is 15 residues. Germline CDR1 and CDR2: SGHKS and YYEKEE (reference sequence). CDR3 bases: TGTGCCAGCAGCTTCACTCCGACAGGGAACTACGAGCAGTACTTC. Translation gives CASSFTPTGNYEQYF. Full variable domain (remainder filled in from reference TRBV5-5 and TRBJ2-7): DAGVTQSPTHLIKTRGQQVTLRCSPISGHKSVSWYQQVLGQGPQFIFQYYEKEERGRGNFPDRFSARQFPNYSSELNVNALLLGDSALYLCASSFTPTGNYEQYFGPGTRLTVT.

The J gene is TRBJ2-3, the V gene TRBV7-9, with a weak D call TRBD2 (5 bases). This CDR3 region has 13 residues. Germline CDR1 SEHNR, CDR2 FQNEAQ (reference sequence). Trimming stripped 7 bases from V and 11 bases from J, with 19 bases between. This chain's CDR3 is CASIHPDGIKQYF. In nucleotides, the CDR3 is TGTGCCAGCATCCACCCGGACGGGATTAAGCAGTATTTT. The entire variable domain, with the rest obtained from reference TRBV7-9 and TRBJ2-3, is as follows: DTGVSQNPRHKITKRGQNVTFRCDPISEHNRLYWYRQTLGQGPEFLTYFQNEAQLEKSRLLSDRFSAERPKGSFSTLEIQRTEQGDSAMYLCASIHPDGIKQYFGPGTRLTVL.

The chain carries TRBV5-5 and TRBJ2-5; the match to TRBD2 covers 7 bases. There are 15 residues in the CDR3. V lost 0 bases to trimming and J lost 2 bases; unmatched junction nucleotides: 4. Germline V gene sequence: CDR1 SGHKS, CDR2 YYEKEE (reference sequence). The CDR3 loop reads CASSLASGIQETQYF. CDR3 DNA sequence: TGTGCCAGCAGCTTGGCCAGCGGGATTCAAGAGACCCAGTACTTC.

The gene calls are TRBV5-1 and TRBJ1-1; 8 positions match TRBD1. Germline loops: CDR1 SGHRS, CDR2 YFSETQ. V was clipped by 4 bases and J by 4 bases; unmatched bases: 9. This CDR3 comprises 15 residues. CDR3 sequence reads: CASSRTGIDPTEAFF. CDR3 bases: TGCGCCAGCAGCCGGACAGGGATCGACCCCACTGAAGCTTTCTTT. The complete variable domain, with remaining parts taken from reference TRBV5-1 and TRBJ1-1, reads KAGVTQTPRYLIKTRGQQVTLSCSPISGHRSVSWYQQTPGQGLQFLFEYFSETQRNKGNFPGRFSGRQFSNSRSEMNVSTLELGDSALYLCASSRTGIDPTEAFFGQGTRLTVV.

In this sample, this clone turned up a few times. The rearrangement links TRBV6-5 to TRBJ1-2, with a possible D match to TRBD1 (6 bases). V was shortened by 5 bases and J by 6 bases, with 13 bases between the two germline ends. The germline gives CDR1 MNHEY, CDR2 SVGAGI. The CDR3 length is 13 residues. The DNA of the CDR3 is TGTGCCAGCAGTCCCGGGGGGCGGGATGGCTACACCTTC. Translated, it gives CASSPGGRDGYTF.

This clone showed up just once. This chain joins TRBV7-8 and TRBJ1-2, with 7 bases lining up with TRBD1. The V and J ends lost 4 bases and 8 bases, in that order; junction bases with no gene match: 13. The germline gives CDR1 SGHVS, CDR2 FQNEAQ. The CDR3 runs 15 residues. DNA of the CDR3: TGTGCCAGCAGCTCAATCGAACAGGGGATAAGCGGCTACACCTTC. Its protein product is CASSSIEQGISGYTF. Full variable domain (missing parts from reference TRBV7-8 and TRBJ1-2): GAGVSQSPRYKVAKRGQDVALRCDPISGHVSLFWYQQALGQGPEFLTYFQNEAQLDKSGLPSDRFFAERPEGSVSTLKIQRTQQEDSAVYLCASSSIEQGISGYTFGSGTRLTVV.

The chain uses TRBV7-2 and TRBJ2-2; 7 positions agree with TRBD1. This CDR3 is 13 amino acids long. Per the germline V gene, CDR1 is SGHTA and CDR2 is FQGNSA. V dropped 1 base and J dropped 8; count of bases not matched to a gene: 1. The CDR3 is CASSLVRGGELFF. Here the CDR3 DNA reads TGTGCCAGCAGCTTAGTCAGGGGGGGGGAGCTGTTTTTT.

The rearrangement links TRBV7-8 to TRBJ2-2; possibly TRBD1 for D (5 bases). CDR1 is SGHVS and CDR2 is FQNEAQ in the germline V gene. The CDR3 is 16 amino acids. Trimming pared 2 bases from V and 5 bases from J, leaving 15 bases between. The chain's CDR3 is CASSLMWQGKTGELFF. CDR3 DNA: TGTGCCAGCAGCTTAATGTGGCAGGGTAAAACCGGGGAGCTGTTTTTT.

The rearrangement joins TRBV5-8 to TRBJ2-2; possible D gene TRBD2, 6 bases. V lost 4 bases and J lost 7, with 17 bases in between. CDR1 SGHTS and CDR2 YDEGEE come from the germline V gene. The CDR3 totals 15 residues. This chain's CDR3 is CASSRRQIGGGELFF. CDR3 nucleotide sequence: TGTGCCAGCAGCCGTCGACAGATCGGGGGCGGGGAGCTGTTTTTT.

The gene calls are TRBV9 and TRBJ2-1; 8 bases match TRBD2. The CDR3 is made up of 18 amino acids. V dropped 0 bases and J dropped 7; count of bases not matched to a gene: 15. Germline CDR1 is SGDLS and CDR2 is YYNGEE. The CDR3: CASSVAPGGSGRRNEQFF. CDR3 sequence (DNA): TGTGCCAGCAGCGTAGCCCCGGGGGGGTCCGGCCGTAGGAATGAGCAGTTCTTC.

This clone showed up just once. The chain combines TRBV18 with TRBJ1-4; no definite D call. Germline V gene data show CDR1 as KGHSH and CDR2 as LQKENI. V lost 3 bases, J lost 8 bases, and 13 bases lay in between. This CDR3 is 14 amino acids long. The CDR3 sequence is CASSPANLGEKLFF. The CDR3 nucleotides read TGTGCCAGCTCACCGGCTAATCTAGGAGAAAAACTGTTTTTT.

J is TRBJ2-5 and V is TRBV6-5; TRBD2 is a possible D gene (6 bases). The germline gives CDR1 MNHEY, CDR2 SVGAGI. Trimming took 7 bases from V and 7 from J, leaving 19 bases between them. The CDR3 runs 14 residues. The CDR3 coding sequence is TGTGCCAGCATACAGAGCGGGTGGGGAGGGACCCAGTACTTC. The encoded protein is CASIQSGWGGTQYF.

The rearrangement links TRBV7-3 to TRBJ2-7; D uncertain. The CDR3 runs 17 residues. CDR1 SGHTA and CDR2 FQGTGA come from the germline V gene. Trimming removed 3 bases at V and 0 bases at J, with 18 bases between. The CDR3 loop is CASSFTLTAISSYEQYF. The CDR3 coding sequence is TGTGCCAGCAGCTTTACCCTTACTGCTATAAGCTCCTACGAGCAGTACTTC.

The chain links TRBV19 to TRBJ1-1; tentative D call: TRBD1 (6 bases). Germline assignment: CDR1 LNHDA and CDR2 SQIVND (reference sequence). Trimming took off 9 bases at V and 2 bases at J, with 13 bases between the two ends. The CDR3 consists of 13 residues. The CDR3 loop is CASPNRANTEAFF. In DNA form, the CDR3 reads TGTGCCAGCCCCAACAGGGCCAACACTGAAGCTTTCTTT.

On this clone itself: At the DNA level, this CDR3 is encoded by other sequences in the same sample as well. V and J are TRBV5-1 and TRBJ1-2, with 8 nucleotides matching TRBD1. CDR1 SGHRS and CDR2 YFSETQ come from the germline V gene. The CDR3 covers 14 residues. V dropped 1 base and J dropped 4; count of bases not matched to a gene: 3. In DNA, the CDR3 is TGCGCCAGCAGCTTGACCACAGGGGGCTATGGCTACACCTTC. Translation gives CASSLTTGGYGYTF.

V and J are TRBV18 and TRBJ1-5; D might be TRBD1 (5 bases). There are 17 residues in the CDR3. The germline V and J ends were trimmed by 1 base and 7 bases, with 20 bases remaining between them. Germline-derived CDR1 and CDR2 are KGHSH and LQKENI. The CDR3 DNA reads as TGTGCCAGCTCACCACAGGTCGGGGGAGTGTCAGAGCAGCCCCAGCATTTT. Residues: CASSPQVGGVSEQPQHF.

This chain links TRBV10-3 with TRBJ1-1; TRBD1 matches at 8 bases. Germline trimming cut 6 bases from V and 1 base from J; bases unmatched to any gene: 4. Germline lookup yields CDR1 ENHRY and CDR2 SYGVKD. This CDR3 has 14 residues. CDR3 sequence (DNA): TGTGCCATCAGGGGGGGACAGGAGAACACTGAAGCTTTCTTT. It encodes CAIRGGQENTEAFF.

The chain carries TRBV7-9 and TRBJ1-5; tentative D call: TRBD1 (6 bases). Germline CDR1 is SEHNR and CDR2 is FQNEAQ (reference sequence). V lost 10 bases to trimming and J lost 7 bases, with 17 bases between them. The CDR3 has 13 residues. CDR3 residues: CAIGQLEEQPQHF. The CDR3 DNA is TGTGCCATTGGACAGTTAGAGGAACAGCCCCAGCATTTT.

The CDR3 loop is CASSLAGNTEAFF. CDR3 nucleotides: TGTGCCAGCAGCTTAGCGGGCAACACTGAAGCTTTCTTT. V usage is TRBV7-9 and J usage is TRBJ1-1, with unresolved D. The CDR3 contains 13 residues. Germline CDR1 SEHNR, CDR2 FQNEAQ (reference sequence). Trimming cost V 0 bases and J 2 bases, with 4 bases left between them.

The genes are TRBV19 and TRBJ2-3; 10 positions match TRBD2. This CDR3 is 15 amino acids long. V was clipped by 5 bases and J by 2 bases; unmatched bases: 4. Germline CDR1 LNHDA, CDR2 SQIVND (reference sequence). This CDR3 is CASSPLAGATDTQYF. CDR3 sequence (DNA): TGTGCCAGTAGTCCGCTAGCGGGGGCCACAGATACGCAGTATTTT.

The chain employs TRBV11-2 and TRBJ1-1; D might be TRBD1 (6 bases). The ends were cut back, 6 bases at V and 4 bases at J, with 15 bases in the middle. The CDR3 extends over 14 amino acids. CDR1 and CDR2 from the germline V gene are SGHAT and FQNNGV. The CDR3 loop is CASRLARGFTEAFF. The CDR3, as DNA: TGTGCCAGCAGGTTGGCAAGGGGGTTCACTGAAGCTTTCTTT. The full variable domain, completed using reference TRBV11-2 and TRBJ1-1, is EAGVAQSPRYKIIEKRQSVAFWCNPISGHATLYWYQQILGQGPKLLIQFQNNGVVDDSQLPKDRFSAERLKGVDSTLKIQPAKLEDSAVYLCASRLARGFTEAFFGQGTRLTVV.

The chain carries TRBV4-3 and TRBJ2-3, with 7 bases fitting TRBD1. The CDR3 totals 15 residues. J was trimmed by 1 base and V by 1 base; bases with no gene match: 2. Germline CDR1 LGHNA, CDR2 YSLEER. CDR3 sequence: CASSQGGQGTDTQYF. Here the CDR3 DNA reads TGCGCCAGCAGCCAAGGTGGACAGGGCACAGATACGCAGTATTTT.

The chain recombines TRBV11-2 with TRBJ2-7; D may be TRBD2 (6 bases). The germline gives CDR1 SGHAT, CDR2 FQNNGV. The ends were cut back, 2 bases at V and 2 bases at J, with 13 bases in the middle. The length of the CDR3 is 15 residues. The CDR3 DNA follows: TGTGCCAGCAGCTTAATGGGGGGACTTACCTACGAGCAGTACTTC. The encoded protein is CASSLMGGLTYEQYF.

This rearrangement joins TRBV9 to TRBJ1-2, with D possibly being TRBD1 (5 bases). The CDR3 spans 16 residues. Trimming removed 0 bases at V and 2 bases at J, with 14 bases between. The germline V gene has CDR1 SGDLS and CDR2 YYNGEE. CDR3 amino acids: CASSVDPPGGNYGYTF. The CDR3, as DNA: TGTGCCAGCAGCGTAGACCCCCCGGGGGGAAACTATGGCTACACCTTC.

This chain uses TRBV27 with TRBJ2-5, with TRBD2 matching over 11 bases. J lost 1 base, V lost 6 bases, and 10 bases had no gene match. The CDR3 is 17 residues long. Looked up from germline, CDR1 is MNHEY and CDR2 is SMNVEV (reference sequence). CDR3 sequence reads: CASSPFLAGGLQETQYF. CDR3 DNA sequence: TGTGCCAGCAGCCCCTTTCTAGCGGGGGGACTCCAAGAGACCCAGTACTTC.